One and the same sample provided the 12 T cell receptor beta chains below, sequenced in a study of blood T cell repertoires in COVID-19. Here immunoSEQ multiplex PCR was the method, and the copy in TCRdb shows in-frame clones only, minus some. This table has tens of thousands of clones, around 83% appearing once. The sequencing input was peripheral blood. The receptors shown here come from a woman aged 55-70 years with acute or convalescent COVID-19.

The chain has TRBV28 and TRBJ2-5, with D maybe TRBD2 (5 bases). CDR1 is MDHEN and CDR2 is SYDVKM in the germline V gene. V lost 5 bases, J lost 3 bases, and 10 bases lay in between. The CDR3 is 13 amino acids. The CDR3 sequence is CASSLPGKETQYF. CDR3 DNA: TGTGCCAGCAGTCTTCCGGGAAAAGAGACCCAGTACTTC.

The V gene is TRBV7-9, the J gene TRBJ1-1; weak D call: TRBD1 (6 bases). Germline V CDR1 and CDR2: SEHNR, FQNEAQ (reference sequence). V lost 5 bases and J lost 5, with 15 bases in between. CDR3 length: 14 amino acids. The CDR3 nucleotides are TGTGCCAGCAGCGCCCAGGGGAGTCGGACTGAAGCTTTCTTT. Its translation: CASSAQGSRTEAFF.

Details on this clone: At the DNA level, this CDR3 is encoded by other sequences in the same sample as well. This chain joins TRBV18 and TRBJ1-1, with D possibly TRBD1 on 5 matching bases. The CDR3 is 14 residues long. CDR1 is KGHSH and CDR2 is LQKENI in the germline V gene. Deletions cut 6 bases from V and 0 bases from J, with 11 bases between. CDR3 bases: TGTGCCAGCTCCCCTACAGGTATGAACACTGAAGCTTTCTTT. It translates to CASSPTGMNTEAFF.

The chain employs TRBV7-2 and TRBJ1-2, with D possibly being TRBD1 (6 bases). In germline, CDR1 is SGHTA, CDR2 FQGNSA. This CDR3 has 14 amino acids. The V end lost 3 bases, the J end lost 3 bases, and 11 bases lay between the germline ends. CDR3 sequence: CASSFRGGDYGYTF. The CDR3 DNA follows: TGTGCCAGCAGCTTTAGAGGGGGGGACTATGGCTACACCTTC. The full variable domain, its missing parts supplied by reference TRBV7-2 and TRBJ1-2, is GAGVSQSPSNKVTEKGKDVELRCDPISGHTALYWYRQSLGQGLEFLIYFQGNSAPDKSGLPSDRFSAERTGGSVSTLTIQRTQQEDSAVYLCASSFRGGDYGYTFGSGTRLTVV.

The CDR3 bases are TGTGCCAGCAGCACCGGGACTAGCAAAGAGCAGTTCTTC. This translates into CASSTGTSKEQFF. V and J are TRBV6-5 and TRBJ2-1; 9 bases line up with TRBD2. CDR1 is MNHEY and CDR2 is SVGAGI in the germline V gene. The CDR3 is 13 residues long. J was trimmed by 10 bases and V by 6 bases; bases with no gene match: 7.

This sequence joins TRBV27 and TRBJ1-1; possibly TRBD1 for D (5 bases). Trimming left V 6 bases short and J 4 bases short, with 18 bases between. This CDR3 has 15 residues. Germline lookup yields CDR1 MNHEY and CDR2 SMNVEV (reference sequence). The CDR3 coding sequence is TGTGCCAGCAGCCCCCCCCAAAAGGGGCGCACTGAAGCTTTCTTT. Translating it yields CASSPPQKGRTEAFF.

V is TRBV3-1 (or the pseudogene TRBV3-2) and J is TRBJ2-7; TRBD2 is a possible D gene (5 bases). The V gene lost 0 bases and the J gene lost 6 bases, with 9 bases spanning the gap. The V gene's germline CDR1 is LGHDT and CDR2 YNNKEL (reference sequence). The CDR3 has 13 amino acids. CDR3 sequence: CASSQDGLLEQYF. DNA for the CDR3: TGTGCCAGCAGCCAAGACGGACTCCTCGAGCAGTACTTC.

V and J are TRBV21-1 and TRBJ1-4. TRBV21-1 is marked as a pseudogene. This CDR3 contains 14 residues. CDR3 protein: CASCAGPHREKLFF. CDR3 bases: TGTGCCAGCTGCGCGGGGCCCCACCGAGAAAAACTGTTTTTT.

The rearrangement links TRBV24-1 to TRBJ2-7, with 9 bases fitting TRBD1. The V segment lost 6 bases and the J segment 9 bases; nucleotides outside the gene matches: 8. The germline gives CDR1 KGHDR, CDR2 SFDVKD. The CDR3 length is 13 residues. Written as DNA, the CDR3 is TGTGCCACCAGTCCGGGACAGGGCCCCGGGCAGTACTTC. The encoded protein is CATSPGQGPGQYF.

This chain uses TRBV2 with TRBJ1-2, with a tentative D call TRBD1 (5 bases). This CDR3 is built from 14 residues. The germline V gene has CDR1 SNHLY and CDR2 FYNNEI. Trimming removed 8 bases from V and 4 bases from J, with 17 bases in between. CDR3 loop: CASVSGGGIYGYTF. The CDR3 DNA sequence: TGTGCCAGCGTCAGCGGGGGAGGTATCTATGGCTACACCTTC.

The V and J genes are TRBV6-4 and TRBJ2-2, with 7 bases matching TRBD1. The CDR3 contains 11 residues. From germline, CDR1 is MRHNA and CDR2 SNTAGT. The CDR3 DNA reads as TGTGCGGGGACAGAGACCGGGGAGCTGTTTTTT. Its translation: CAGTETGELFF.

This clone was observed once. This chain joins TRBV3-1 (or the pseudogene TRBV3-2) and TRBJ1-1; D might be TRBD1 (5 bases). CDR3 length: 12 residues. Deletions cut 4 bases from V and 7 bases from J, with 10 bases between. Germline assignment: CDR1 LGHDT and CDR2 YNNKEL (reference sequence). CDR3 bases: TGTGCCAGCAGCCCCCTTGACAGTGAAGCTTTCTTT. Translated: CASSPLDSEAFF.